The T cell receptor beta chain under discussion was sequenced for a study of PD-1 blockade in classical Hodgkin lymphoma. Trimming removed 8 bases at V and 2 bases at J, with 12 bases between. Looked up from germline, CDR1 is PRHDT and CDR2 is FYEKMQ (reference sequence). This CDR3 has 13 amino acids. This clone was counted only a few times. TCRdb's copy holds only in-frame clones and misses some; the assay was immunoSEQ multiplex PCR. In the table there are tens of thousands of clones, more than 70% of which are singletons. The time point was: cycle 4 day 1 (C4D1), after around six weeks of nivolumab. With no exception, relapse followed autologous stem cell transplantation in all patients, and brentuximab vedotin exposure varied.

The sequencing here drew on peripheral blood mononuclear cells (PBMCs), taken before the fourth cycle of nivolumab. V is TRBV13 and J is TRBJ1-2, with D hard to call. This receptor was obtained from a human donor with classical Hodgkin lymphoma. CDR3 sequence: CASARHPNYGYTF. The CDR3 DNA reads TGTGCCAGCGCACGGCATCCGAACTATGGCTACACCTTC.